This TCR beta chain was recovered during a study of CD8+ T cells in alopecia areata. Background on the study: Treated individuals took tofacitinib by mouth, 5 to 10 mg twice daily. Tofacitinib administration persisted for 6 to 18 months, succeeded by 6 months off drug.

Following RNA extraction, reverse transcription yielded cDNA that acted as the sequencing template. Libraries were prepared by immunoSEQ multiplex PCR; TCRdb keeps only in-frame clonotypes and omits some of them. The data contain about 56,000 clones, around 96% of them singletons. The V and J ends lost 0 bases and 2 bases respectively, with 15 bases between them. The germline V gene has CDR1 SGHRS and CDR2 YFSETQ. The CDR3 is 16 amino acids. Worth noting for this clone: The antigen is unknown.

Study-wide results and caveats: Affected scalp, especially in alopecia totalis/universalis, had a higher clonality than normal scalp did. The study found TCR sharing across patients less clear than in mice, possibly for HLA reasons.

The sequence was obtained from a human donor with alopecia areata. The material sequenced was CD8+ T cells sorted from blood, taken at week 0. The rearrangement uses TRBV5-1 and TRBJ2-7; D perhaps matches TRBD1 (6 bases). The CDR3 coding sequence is TGCGCCAGCAGCTTGGGTGACAGGCCCTCGACCTACGAGCAGTACTTC. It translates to CASSLGDRPSTYEQYF.